A selection of T cell receptor beta chains follows, all from one sample in a study of blood T cell repertoires in COVID-19. Some clones are missing from TCRdb's copy, which holds only in-frame ones; the method was immunoSEQ multiplex PCR. There are 250,000 to 300,000 clones in the sample; more than 85% occur only once, and about 2.2% lies in the top ten. Sequenced input: peripheral blood. The source is a woman aged 25 to 39 with COVID-19, enrolled during active disease. Each CDR3 is given with its conserved first and last residue. Fields, in order: V gene, CDR3 length, D gene, J gene, clone size, CDR3 DNA, CDR3 protein. The D gene is left open where the match is weak. A clone size is listed for some rows: how often the clone was seen (once, few, many), or a class if it is expanded.

v_call: TRBV6-4
cdr3_length: 13
d_call: .
j_call: TRBJ2-7
clone_size: .
cdr3_nt: TGTGCCAGCAGTGAGAGTCCTCTGTCCGAGCAGTACTTC
cdr3_aa: CASSESPLSEQYF

v_call: TRBV9
cdr3_length: 16
d_call: .
j_call: TRBJ1-1
clone_size: .
cdr3_nt: TGTGCCAGCAGCTTGAGCCGGCGGGGATTGGACACTGAAGCTTTCTTT
cdr3_aa: CASSLSRRGLDTEAFF

v_call: TRBV3-1/TRBV3-2
cdr3_length: 16
d_call: TRBD1
j_call: TRBJ1-2
clone_size: .
cdr3_nt: TGTGCCAGCAGCCAAGGTGAAACAGGGGGTACCTATGGCTACACCTTC
cdr3_aa: CASSQGETGGTYGYTF

v_call: TRBV19
cdr3_length: 16
d_call: TRBD1
j_call: TRBJ1-5
clone_size: once
cdr3_nt: TGTGCCAGTAGTATGAGACAGGGTAGTAGCAATCAGCCCCAGCATTTT
cdr3_aa: CASSMRQGSSNQPQHF

v_call: TRBV5-6
cdr3_length: 16
d_call: TRBD1
j_call: TRBJ1-1
clone_size: .
cdr3_nt: TGTGCCAGCAGCTTGGCCGTGACAGGGCGGAACACTGAAGCTTTCTTT
cdr3_aa: CASSLAVTGRNTEAFF

v_call: TRBV19
cdr3_length: 13
d_call: .
j_call: TRBJ2-7
clone_size: .
cdr3_nt: TGTGCCAGTAGTATGGGACTCGTCTACGAGCAGTACTTC
cdr3_aa: CASSMGLVYEQYF

v_call: TRBV19
cdr3_length: 13
d_call: .
j_call: TRBJ2-7
clone_size: .
cdr3_nt: TGTGCCAGCTCGAGGGGGGGCATCTACGAGCAGTACTTC
cdr3_aa: CASSRGGIYEQYF

v_call: TRBV3-1/TRBV3-2
cdr3_length: 16
d_call: .
j_call: TRBJ1-2
clone_size: .
cdr3_nt: TGTGCCAGCAGCCTGACACAGGTGGGGCCTACTTATGGCTACACCTTC
cdr3_aa: CASSLTQVGPTYGYTF

v_call: TRBV24-1
cdr3_length: 15
d_call: .
j_call: TRBJ2-5
clone_size: .
cdr3_nt: TGTGCCACCAGTGACCCAGGGGACACTAAAGAGACCCAGTACTTC
cdr3_aa: CATSDPGDTKETQYF

v_call: TRBV27
cdr3_length: 15
d_call: TRBD2
j_call: TRBJ2-7
clone_size: .
cdr3_nt: TGTGCCAGCAGAAAGACTAGCGGGAGTACCTACGAGCAGTACTTC
cdr3_aa: CASRKTSGSTYEQYF

v_call: TRBV11-3
cdr3_length: 12
d_call: .
j_call: TRBJ2-5
clone_size: .
cdr3_nt: TGTGCCAGCAGCTTAGATTCGGAGACCCAGTACTTC
cdr3_aa: CASSLDSETQYF

v_call: TRBV19
cdr3_length: 15
d_call: TRBD1
j_call: TRBJ2-7
clone_size: .
cdr3_nt: TGTGCCAGTAGTATCCCTGGACAGGGAACCTACGAGCAGTACTTC
cdr3_aa: CASSIPGQGTYEQYF

v_call: TRBV28
cdr3_length: 16
d_call: TRBD1
j_call: TRBJ1-2
clone_size: .
cdr3_nt: TGTGCCAGCAGTTTATCAAGCCCGGGACAGGGGAATGGCTACACCTTC
cdr3_aa: CASSLSSPGQGNGYTF

v_call: TRBV5-4
cdr3_length: 15
d_call: TRBD2
j_call: TRBJ2-3
clone_size: .
cdr3_nt: TGTGCCAGCAGCTTGGCTGCTAGCGGGACAGATACGCAGTATTTT
cdr3_aa: CASSLAASGTDTQYF

v_call: TRBV15
cdr3_length: 16
d_call: TRBD1
j_call: TRBJ1-4
clone_size: few
cdr3_nt: TGTGCCACCAGCCCAAGGATCGGGACAGGGGGTGCAAAACTGTTTTTT
cdr3_aa: CATSPRIGTGGAKLFF

v_call: TRBV19
cdr3_length: 14
d_call: .
j_call: TRBJ1-6
clone_size: .
cdr3_nt: TGTGCCAGCCAAATCGGACGGGGTAATTCACCCCTCCACTTT
cdr3_aa: CASQIGRGNSPLHF

v_call: TRBV4-1
cdr3_length: 16
d_call: TRBD2
j_call: TRBJ2-7
clone_size: .
cdr3_nt: TGCGCCAGCAGCCAAGATATTGGGGAGGGCCCCTACGAGCAGTACTTC
cdr3_aa: CASSQDIGEGPYEQYF

v_call: TRBV12-5
cdr3_length: 17
d_call: .
j_call: TRBJ1-1
clone_size: .
cdr3_nt: TGTGCTAGTGGTTTGGTACTTGACAGCTTCATGAACACTGAAGCTTTCTTT
cdr3_aa: CASGLVLDSFMNTEAFF

v_call: TRBV19
cdr3_length: 18
d_call: .
j_call: TRBJ1-5
clone_size: .
cdr3_nt: TGTGCCAGTAGTATAAGTGAGGTGTTACTCCAACGGGATCAGCCCCAGCATTTT
cdr3_aa: CASSISEVLLQRDQPQHF

v_call: TRBV19
cdr3_length: 13
d_call: .
j_call: TRBJ1-1
clone_size: .
cdr3_nt: TGTGCCAGTAGTACGACAGGAGACACTGAAGCTTTCTTT
cdr3_aa: CASSTTGDTEAFF

v_call: TRBV7-2
cdr3_length: 12
d_call: TRBD1
j_call: TRBJ1-2
clone_size: .
cdr3_nt: TGTGCCAGCAGTCCGACAGGGCAACGCTACACCTTC
cdr3_aa: CASSPTGQRYTF

v_call: TRBV5-4
cdr3_length: 15
d_call: .
j_call: TRBJ2-1
clone_size: .
cdr3_nt: TGTGCCAGCAGCCCGAGGGGGAGCTCCTACAATGAGCAGTTCTTC
cdr3_aa: CASSPRGSSYNEQFF

v_call: TRBV10-1
cdr3_length: 14
d_call: TRBD2
j_call: TRBJ2-1
clone_size: .
cdr3_nt: TGCGCCAGCAGTGAGTCGAAGCTAGCGGAAAAACAGTTCTTC
cdr3_aa: CASSESKLAEKQFF

v_call: TRBV2
cdr3_length: 16
d_call: .
j_call: TRBJ1-3
clone_size: .
cdr3_nt: TGTGCCAGCAGTGAAGCGGCATCGGGAGGCGGAAACACCATATATTTT
cdr3_aa: CASSEAASGGGNTIYF

v_call: TRBV7-6
cdr3_length: 15
d_call: TRBD1
j_call: TRBJ1-5
clone_size: .
cdr3_nt: TGTGCCAGCAGCCCACGTACAGGGGGCGATCAGCCCCAGCATTTT
cdr3_aa: CASSPRTGGDQPQHF

v_call: TRBV5-1
cdr3_length: 16
d_call: TRBD1
j_call: TRBJ1-6
clone_size: .
cdr3_nt: TGCGCCAGCAGCTACTCCCCAGGGGGATATAATTCACCCCTCCACTTT
cdr3_aa: CASSYSPGGYNSPLHF

v_call: TRBV9
cdr3_length: 18
d_call: TRBD2
j_call: TRBJ2-2
clone_size: .
cdr3_nt: TGTGCCAGCAGCGTAGTAGTAGTCGGACTAGCGAACACCGGGGAGCTGTTTTTT
cdr3_aa: CASSVVVVGLANTGELFF

v_call: TRBV5-4
cdr3_length: 17
d_call: TRBD2
j_call: TRBJ2-1
clone_size: once
cdr3_nt: TGTGCCAGCAGCCTACTAGCGGGAGGGCCTGTGGTGAATGAGCAGTTCTTC
cdr3_aa: CASSLLAGGPVVNEQFF

v_call: TRBV19
cdr3_length: 14
d_call: .
j_call: TRBJ1-1
clone_size: .
cdr3_nt: TGTGCCAGTAGTCCCCGGGTCTTATTCACTGAAGCTTTCTTT
cdr3_aa: CASSPRVLFTEAFF

v_call: TRBV10-2
cdr3_length: 13
d_call: .
j_call: TRBJ1-1
clone_size: .
cdr3_nt: TGCGCCAGCCTCCGGGCGGGGAACACTGAAGCTTTCTTT
cdr3_aa: CASLRAGNTEAFF

v_call: TRBV19
cdr3_length: 15
d_call: TRBD1
j_call: TRBJ1-2
clone_size: few
cdr3_nt: TGTGCCAGTAGTATCGGGGGACAGGGAGAATTTGGCTACACCTTC
cdr3_aa: CASSIGGQGEFGYTF

v_call: TRBV4-1
cdr3_length: 16
d_call: TRBD1
j_call: TRBJ1-4
clone_size: .
cdr3_nt: TGCGCCAGCAGCCAACCGAGACAGGGTAAAGGGGAAAAACTGTTTTTT
cdr3_aa: CASSQPRQGKGEKLFF

v_call: TRBV19
cdr3_length: 14
d_call: .
j_call: TRBJ1-1
clone_size: few
cdr3_nt: TGTGCCAGTAGTATCCGGACAGTAAACACTGAAGCTTTCTTT
cdr3_aa: CASSIRTVNTEAFF

v_call: TRBV27
cdr3_length: 17
d_call: TRBD1
j_call: TRBJ2-3
clone_size: once
cdr3_nt: TGTGCCAGCAGTTCTAGCCCGGACAGGGTATTCACAGATACGCAGTATTTT
cdr3_aa: CASSSSPDRVFTDTQYF

v_call: TRBV18
cdr3_length: 14
d_call: .
j_call: TRBJ2-5
clone_size: few
cdr3_nt: TGTGCCAGCTCACCAGGGGGCGAGTTGGAGACCCAGTACTTC
cdr3_aa: CASSPGGELETQYF

v_call: TRBV5-1
cdr3_length: 13
d_call: .
j_call: TRBJ2-7
clone_size: .
cdr3_nt: TGCGCCAGCAGTTATGAGGGTTCGACCGAGCAGTACTTC
cdr3_aa: CASSYEGSTEQYF

v_call: TRBV5-1
cdr3_length: 15
d_call: .
j_call: TRBJ1-6
clone_size: .
cdr3_nt: TGCGCCAGCAGCGGGAGGACGGGTTATAATTCACCCCTCCACTTT
cdr3_aa: CASSGRTGYNSPLHF

v_call: TRBV5-4
cdr3_length: 14
d_call: .
j_call: TRBJ1-1
clone_size: .
cdr3_nt: TGTGCCAGCAGCCCGGACAGCATGAACACTGAAGCTTTCTTT
cdr3_aa: CASSPDSMNTEAFF

v_call: TRBV6-6
cdr3_length: 15
d_call: .
j_call: TRBJ1-2
clone_size: .
cdr3_nt: TGTGCCAGCAGTTTACTCCCCAGGCAGGCTGACGGCTACACCTTC
cdr3_aa: CASSLLPRQADGYTF

v_call: TRBV2
cdr3_length: 14
d_call: .
j_call: TRBJ1-5
clone_size: .
cdr3_nt: TGTGCCAGCAGCCTGGACACCTTCAATCAGCCCCAGCATTTT
cdr3_aa: CASSLDTFNQPQHF

v_call: TRBV2
cdr3_length: 18
d_call: TRBD2
j_call: TRBJ2-1
clone_size: .
cdr3_nt: TGTGCCAGCAGTGAAGCATATTCAACTAGCGGGATTTACAATGAGCAGTTCTTC
cdr3_aa: CASSEAYSTSGIYNEQFF

v_call: TRBV12-3/TRBV12-4
cdr3_length: 13
d_call: TRBD2
j_call: TRBJ2-5
clone_size: few
cdr3_nt: TGTGCCAGCGGGACTAGCGCCCAAGAGACCCAGTACTTC
cdr3_aa: CASGTSAQETQYF

v_call: TRBV30
cdr3_length: 14
d_call: TRBD2
j_call: TRBJ2-1
clone_size: .
cdr3_nt: TGTGCCTGGAGTGGGGGACTAGCGGGGGCTGAGCAGTTCTTC
cdr3_aa: CAWSGGLAGAEQFF

v_call: TRBV3-1/TRBV3-2
cdr3_length: 17
d_call: .
j_call: TRBJ1-6
clone_size: once
cdr3_nt: TGTGCCAGCAGCCAAGATAACGACTTCTCGTATAATTCACCCCTCCACTTT
cdr3_aa: CASSQDNDFSYNSPLHF

v_call: TRBV3-1/TRBV3-2
cdr3_length: 15
d_call: .
j_call: TRBJ2-3
clone_size: .
cdr3_nt: TGTGCCAGCAGCCACCCCACAGGGATGGCAGATACGCAGTATTTT
cdr3_aa: CASSHPTGMADTQYF

v_call: TRBV10-3
cdr3_length: 14
d_call: TRBD2
j_call: TRBJ2-1
clone_size: .
cdr3_nt: TGTGCCATCAGTCCCTATTCCGCTAGCGGGGAGCAGTTCTTC
cdr3_aa: CAISPYSASGEQFF

v_call: TRBV4-2
cdr3_length: 18
d_call: TRBD2
j_call: TRBJ2-1
clone_size: .
cdr3_nt: TGTGCCAGCAGCCAAAGGGAGACTAGCGGGAGCTCCTACAATGAGCAGTTCTTC
cdr3_aa: CASSQRETSGSSYNEQFF

v_call: TRBV6-5
cdr3_length: 14
d_call: TRBD2
j_call: TRBJ2-3
clone_size: .
cdr3_nt: TGTGCCAGCAGCCGGGAGGGGCGCACAGATACGCAGTATTTT
cdr3_aa: CASSREGRTDTQYF